These 17 T cell receptor beta chains originate from one sample sequenced in a study of blood T cell repertoires in COVID-19. Profiling relied on immunoSEQ multiplex PCR, and the TCRdb table lists in-frame clones only, not all of them. The sample holds some 120,000 clones, roughly 80% seen once. Sequenced material: peripheral blood. The source of these receptors is a man in his sixties or seventies with acute or convalescent COVID-19.

As concerns this clone: Other nucleotide sequences from this sample produce the same CDR3. The chain employs TRBV5-4 and TRBJ2-2; the match to TRBD1 covers 9 bases. CDR1 and CDR2 from the germline V gene are SGHNT and YYREEE (reference sequence). V gave up 0 bases and J gave up 4 bases; unmatched junction bases: 4. The CDR3 is 16 amino acids. CDR3 coding DNA: TGTGCCAGCAGCTTGGCTGGGACAGGGTCCACCGGGGAGCTGTTTTTT. Amino acids: CASSLAGTGSTGELFF.

The chain links TRBV18 to TRBJ1-1; D unclear. CDR1 KGHSH and CDR2 LQKENI come from the germline V gene. The ends were cut back, 1 base at V and 4 bases at J, with 13 bases in the middle. The CDR3 sequence is 15 residues long. DNA for the CDR3: TGTGCCAGCTCACCACAGACCCCGGCGGGCACTGAAGCTTTCTTT. Residues: CASSPQTPAGTEAFF.

The chain is built from TRBV5-4 and TRBJ1-1; 11 bases agree with TRBD1. The CDR3 runs 17 residues. The germline V gene has CDR1 SGHNT and CDR2 YYREEE (reference sequence). Trimming took 0 bases from V and 5 from J; bases not matched to a gene: 9. Here the CDR3 DNA reads TGTGCCAGCAGCTTGGGCCTGATGGACAGGGGGCGTACTGAAGCTTTCTTT. Translation gives CASSLGLMDRGRTEAFF.

This rearrangement joins TRBV5-5 to TRBJ2-1; 8 positions agree with TRBD1. The V gene end was trimmed by 1 base and the J gene end by 8 bases; junction bases not matched to a gene: 8. The CDR3 runs to 15 residues. Germline assignment: CDR1 SGHKS and CDR2 YYEKEE (reference sequence). CDR3 in DNA: TGTGCCAGCAGCTTGAATGGACAGGGTTTCGATGAGCAGTTCTTC. Amino acid sequence: CASSLNGQGFDEQFF.

J is TRBJ1-4 and V is TRBV28; no firm D call. Germline CDR1 reads MDHEN; CDR2 reads SYDVKM. The V end was cut by 5 bases, the J end by 3 bases, with 13 bases between. CDR3 size: 15 residues. CDR3 amino acids: CASSLPRGSNEKLFF. CDR3 sequence (DNA): TGTGCCAGCAGTCTACCGCGCGGGTCTAATGAAAAACTGTTTTTT.

This clone showed up just a few times. The chain joins TRBV7-3 to TRBJ2-1, with D maybe TRBD2 (6 bases). The CDR3 loop spans 15 amino acids. Deletions cut 2 bases from V and 7 bases from J, with 15 bases between. CDR1 is SGHTA and CDR2 is FQGTGA in the germline V gene. CDR3 in amino acids: CASSLRGSPGNEQFF. The CDR3 nucleotides read TGTGCCAGCAGCTTACGGGGGTCCCCAGGGAATGAGCAGTTCTTC.

In its sample, this clone was seen once. V is TRBV10-2 and J is TRBJ2-3, with D unclear. Trimming pared 7 bases from V and 5 bases from J, leaving 16 bases between. CDR3 length: 14 residues. Germline CDR1 and CDR2: WSHSY and SAAADI. The CDR3 DNA follows: TGCGCCAGCACCCGAGAGCGAGTCAAAGATACGCAGTATTTT. Its translation: CASTRERVKDTQYF.

The chain joins TRBV6-6 to TRBJ1-2, with 9 bases identical to TRBD1. Unmatched junction bases numbered 9, after V lost 5 bases and J lost 2 bases. The length of the CDR3 is 16 residues. In germline, CDR1 is MNHNY, CDR2 SVGAGI (reference sequence). The CDR3 sequence: CASSLSGTGTNYGYTF. The CDR3 nucleotides are TGTGCCAGCAGTCTATCCGGGACAGGGACGAACTATGGCTACACCTTC.

The CDR3 loop is CASSQDRGMTEAFF. The CDR3 bases are TGTGCCAGCAGCCAGGACAGGGGTATGACTGAAGCTTTCTTT. The J gene is TRBJ1-1, the V gene TRBV6-5; 9 nucleotides agree with TRBD1. The CDR3 is 14 amino acids. After removal of 6 bases from V and 5 bases from J, the junction contained 7 bases not matched to a gene. CDR1 is MNHEY and CDR2 is SVGAGI in the germline V gene.

The chain is built from TRBV10-3 and TRBJ2-7, with 12 bases aligning to TRBD2. This CDR3 contains 15 residues. The ends lost 2 bases at V and 3 bases at J; junction bases unmatched: 2. Germline CDR1 ENHRY, CDR2 SYGVKD. The CDR3 region is CAISEGTSGHYEQYF. The CDR3 region has the DNA TGTGCCATCAGTGAGGGGACTAGCGGGCACTACGAGCAGTACTTC.

This sequence joins TRBV28 and TRBJ1-1; a possible D gene is TRBD1 (6 bases). Trimming stripped 8 bases from V and 7 bases from J, with 17 bases between. Per the germline V gene, CDR1 is MDHEN and CDR2 is SYDVKM. This CDR3 spans 13 amino acids. CDR3 protein: CASFRGGSHEAFF. CDR3 DNA: TGTGCCAGCTTTAGGGGGGGCAGTCATGAAGCTTTCTTT.

The rearrangement links TRBV30 to TRBJ1-4; 10 bases line up with TRBD1. From germline, CDR1 is GTSNPN and CDR2 SVGIG (reference sequence). V gave up 0 bases and J gave up 2 bases; unmatched junction bases: 9. The CDR3 length is 18 residues. The CDR3 DNA sequence: TGTGCCTGGAGTGTACGCCGGACAGGGGGGACGACTAATGAAAAACTGTTTTTT. Translation: CAWSVRRTGGTTNEKLFF.

Only one count was recorded for this clone. The V and J genes are TRBV28 and TRBJ2-2; 11 positions match TRBD1. Germline values: CDR1 MDHEN, CDR2 SYDVKM. V dropped 11 bases and J dropped 3; count of bases not matched to a gene: 5. CDR3 length: 14 residues. The CDR3 here is CAAGQGAHTGELFF. CDR3 coding DNA: TGTGCCGCCGGACAGGGGGCACACACCGGGGAGCTGTTTTTT. The full variable domain, its missing parts supplied by reference TRBV28 and TRBJ2-2, is DVKVTQSSRYLVKRTGEKVFLECVQDMDHENMFWYRQDPGLGLRLIYFSYDVKMKEKGDIPEGYSVSREKKERFSLILESASTNQTSMYLCAAGQGAHTGELFFGEGSRLTVL.

CDR3 loop: CASSFGGGESNEQFF. The CDR3 coding sequence is TGTGCCAGCAGCTTCGGGGGGGGAGAGAGCAATGAGCAGTTCTTC. V and J are TRBV11-3 and TRBJ2-1, with TRBD2 matching over 8 bases. Trimming at V came to 3 bases and at J to 6 bases, leaving 7 bases not matched to a gene. This CDR3 is 15 amino acids long. CDR1 and CDR2 (germline): SGHNT, YENEEA.

The chain couples TRBV12-3 or TRBV12-4 to TRBJ1-5; perhaps TRBD1 as D (5 bases). With 3 bases removed from V and 7 bases from J, the gap between germline ends came to 7 bases. The CDR3 runs to 12 residues. This CDR3 reads CASSFYRQPQHF. The DNA of the CDR3 is TGTGCCAGCAGTTTCTACAGGCAGCCCCAGCATTTT.

This clone was observed a single time. This sequence joins TRBV18 and TRBJ2-7; 9 nucleotides line up with TRBD1. Looked up from germline, CDR1 is KGHSH and CDR2 is LQKENI. CDR3 size: 15 residues. Germline trimming cut 2 bases from V and 1 base from J; bases unmatched to any gene: 3. CDR3 coding DNA: TGTGCCAGCTCACCATCGACAGGGGGGTCCTACGAGCAGTACTTC. Protein product: CASSPSTGGSYEQYF.

The J gene is TRBJ1-5, the V gene TRBV7-8; TRBD1 matches at 7 bases. Germline loops: CDR1 SGHVS, CDR2 FQNEAQ. The CDR3 length is 15 residues. J gave up 1 base and V 5 bases, and 5 bases lay outside the gene matches. CDR3 amino acids: CASSKHRGSNQPQHF. CDR3 sequence (DNA): TGTGCCAGCAGCAAGCACAGGGGCAGCAATCAGCCCCAGCATTTT.